These 29 T cell receptor beta chains originate from one sample sequenced in a study of neurological immune-mediated disorders. Time point described: longitudinal time-point 2. Each CDR3 protein gets one entry after TCRdb re-called the 5' RACE reads with MiXCR. The sample includes approximately 89,000 distinct CDR3 sequences, roughly 13% of them seen just once. The sample consisted of PBMCs. The receptors stem from a female donor with HTLV-1-associated myelopathy (HAM/TSP).

This clonotype was counted ten times or more. The chain uses TRBV9 and TRBJ2-2, with TRBD1 matching over 9 bases. The CDR3 is 14 amino acids. Germline V gene sequence: CDR1 SGDLS, CDR2 YYNGEE. J gave up 6 bases and V 3 bases, and 3 bases lay outside the gene matches. In DNA form, the CDR3 reads TGTGCCAGCAGCGCACAGGGGGCCCCCGGGGAGCTGTTTTTT. This translates into CASSAQGAPGELFF.

This rearrangement joins TRBV30 to TRBJ1-5; perhaps TRBD1 as D (6 bases). CDR1 GTSNPN and CDR2 SVGIG come from the germline V gene (reference sequence). The CDR3 runs to 13 residues. Trimming stripped 2 bases from V and 7 bases from J, with 12 bases between. The CDR3 reads CAWSRGAGQPQHF. The CDR3 nucleotides are TGTGCCTGGAGTCGGGGGGCAGGGCAGCCCCAGCATTTT.

This clonotype came up many times. The V call is TRBV5-1, the J call TRBJ2-2, with 7 bases identical to TRBD2. With 0 bases clipped from V and 5 bases from J, the junction kept 10 bases outside the gene matches. In germline, CDR1 is SGHRS, CDR2 YFSETQ. This CDR3 is built from 17 residues. The CDR3: CASSLAGSGAETGELFF. CDR3 DNA sequence: TGCGCCAGCAGCTTGGCAGGGAGCGGGGCGGAAACCGGGGAGCTGTTTTTT.

This clonotype was recorded many times. Given a much more abundant clone one base away, this may be a read error. The chain couples TRBV5-1 to TRBJ2-5; D uncertain. Germline V CDR1 and CDR2: SGHRS, YFSETQ. CDR3 length: 13 residues. The V and J ends lost 2 bases and 4 bases respectively, with 9 bases between them. CDR3 sequence reads: CASSFVGPETQYF. CDR3 in DNA: TGCGCCAGCAGCTTCGTAGGGCCAGAGACCCAGTACTTC.

This clonotype was recorded many times. This sequence joins TRBV28 and TRBJ1-1, with TRBD1 matching 7 bases. The J segment lost 5 bases and the V segment lost 3 bases, leaving 21 bases of the junction unmatched. Germline loops: CDR1 MDHEN, CDR2 SYDVKM. CDR3 size: 19 residues. CDR3: CASSFLVVSKQGPGTEAFF. In DNA form, the CDR3 reads TGTGCCAGCAGTTTTCTGGTTGTTTCGAAACAGGGGCCGGGTACTGAAGCTTTCTTT.

The chain is built from TRBV14 and TRBJ2-1; 9 bases match TRBD2. The V gene end was trimmed by 3 bases and the J gene end by 0 bases; junction bases not matched to a gene: 21. CDR3 length: 22 residues. Germline CDR1 SGHDN, CDR2 FVKESK. CDR3 nucleotide sequence: TGTGCCAGCAGCCAGAACTCCACTTTCCTAGCGGGGTATACTCGCTCCTACAATGAGCAGTTCTTC. Its protein is CASSQNSTFLAGYTRSYNEQFF.

This clonotype has a count of ten or more. The chain combines TRBV29-1 with TRBJ1-4; perhaps TRBD1 as D (5 bases). The germline CDR1 and CDR2 sequences are SQVTM and ANQGSEA. V was clipped by 5 bases and J by 5 bases, with 9 bases between them. This CDR3 contains 12 residues. The CDR3 loop reads CSVRRGNEKLFF. The CDR3 nucleotides read TGCAGCGTTAGGAGGGGAAATGAAAAACTGTTTTTT.

This clonotype has at least ten counts. The chain joins TRBV7-8 to TRBJ1-2; D unclear. Germline V lookup: CDR1 SGHVS, CDR2 FQNEAQ. The ends were cut back, 1 base at V and 8 bases at J, with 14 bases in the middle. The CDR3 runs 14 residues. CDR3 residues: CASSLDRGEGGYTF. In nucleotides, the CDR3 is TGTGCCAGCAGCTTAGATCGGGGAGAGGGCGGCTACACCTTC. Together with reference TRBV7-8 and TRBJ1-2, the CDR3 gives the full variable domain: GAGVSQSPRYKVAKRGQDVALRCDPISGHVSLFWYQQALGQGPEFLTYFQNEAQLDKSGLPSDRFFAERPEGSVSTLKIQRTQQEDSAVYLCASSLDRGEGGYTFGSGTRLTVV.

This clonotype was counted at least ten times. This chain joins TRBV27 and TRBJ2-5; 7 nucleotides agree with TRBD2. Trimming removed 4 bases from V and 5 bases from J; junction bases left unmatched: 7. The CDR3 runs 14 residues. From germline, CDR1 is MNHEY and CDR2 SMNVEV (reference sequence). The CDR3 coding sequence is TGTGCCAGCAGTTCCGCTAGCGGCGTGGAGACCCAGTACTTC. This translates into CASSSASGVETQYF.

The chain combines TRBV19 with TRBJ2-2; TRBD1 is a possible D gene (6 bases). Germline CDR1 LNHDA, CDR2 SQIVND (reference sequence). The CDR3 runs to 14 residues. V was trimmed by 8 bases and J by 2 bases, leaving 12 bases between them. This CDR3 is CASQKQGNTGELFF. CDR3 nucleotide sequence: TGTGCCAGTCAGAAACAGGGCAACACCGGGGAGCTGTTTTTT.

This clonotype was seen at least ten times. V is TRBV29-1 and J is TRBJ2-7, with TRBD1 matching over 8 bases. V was pared by 4 bases and J by 2 bases, with 1 base of the junction left unmatched. The CDR3 contains 12 residues. Germline CDR1 SQVTM, CDR2 ANQGSEA. The CDR3 DNA follows: TGCAGCGTTGGGGACAGGACCTACGAGCAGTACTTC. It codes for CSVGDRTYEQYF.

This clonotype was seen ten or more times. This chain connects TRBV6-2 or TRBV6-3 to TRBJ2-3; possibly TRBD2 for D (6 bases). V was pared by 4 bases and J by 3 bases, with 8 bases between. The length of the CDR3 is 13 residues. CDR1 is MNHEY, CDR2 SVGEGT, per germline. The CDR3 loop is CASSSGGTDTQYF. The CDR3, as DNA: TGTGCCAGCAGTTCCGGGGGTACAGATACGCAGTATTTT.

The V call is TRBV9, the J call TRBJ2-3; D not resolved. The CDR3 consists of 15 residues. Trimming cost V 4 bases and J 2 bases, with 14 bases left between them. Looked up from germline, CDR1 is SGDLS and CDR2 is YYNGEE. CDR3 in amino acids: CASSLVAGFTDTQYF. The CDR3 DNA follows: TGTGCCAGCAGCCTGGTAGCTGGTTTCACAGATACGCAGTATTTT.

Regarding this clonotype: A read error may be the cause here, since a much bigger clone is one base away. This chain connects TRBV6-6 to TRBJ2-7; 10 positions match TRBD1. The V gene's germline CDR1 is MNHNY and CDR2 SVGAGI (reference sequence). The ends lost 6 bases at V and 3 bases at J; junction bases unmatched: 8. This CDR3 has 15 residues. The CDR3 DNA sequence: TGTGCCAGCAGCCCCTCCGGGACAGGGGTCTACGAGCAGTACTTC. Its translation is CASSPSGTGVYEQYF.

This clonotype was counted many times. The chain carries TRBV5-1 and TRBJ1-1; weak D call: TRBD1 (5 bases). Germline lookup yields CDR1 SGHRS and CDR2 YFSETQ. Trimming cost V 4 bases and J 1 base, with 11 bases left between them. CDR3 size: 14 residues. The CDR3 region is CASSEMGGNTEAFF. CDR3 nucleotide sequence: TGCGCCAGCAGCGAGATGGGGGGGAACACTGAAGCTTTCTTT.

This clonotype has ten or more counts. The J gene is TRBJ2-7, the V gene TRBV4-1; 10 positions match TRBD1. J gave up 2 bases and V 3 bases, and 4 bases lay outside the gene matches. Germline values: CDR1 MGHRA, CDR2 YSYEKL. CDR3 length: 15 residues. For the CDR3, the DNA is TGCGCCAGCAGCCAGACCGGACAGGGGGCCTACGAGCAGTACTTC. This sequence encodes CASSQTGQGAYEQYF.

The chain has TRBV20-1 and TRBJ2-1; 10 nucleotides match TRBD2. CDR1 DFQATT and CDR2 SNEGSKA come from the germline V gene (reference sequence). Trimming cost V 2 bases and J 8 bases; bases outside gene matches: 9. There are 15 residues in the CDR3. The CDR3 sequence is CSARSGAGGDDEQFF. CDR3 bases: TGCAGTGCTAGATCGGGAGCGGGGGGGGATGATGAGCAGTTCTTC.

At least ten counts were recorded for this clonotype. The V gene is TRBV7-2, the J gene TRBJ2-7, with D perhaps TRBD2 (6 bases). V was clipped by 5 bases and J by 2 bases, with 13 bases between them. The CDR3 totals 14 residues. Per the germline V gene, CDR1 is SGHTA and CDR2 is FQGNSA. Here the CDR3 reads CASSPGGTTYEQYF. In nucleotides, the CDR3 is TGTGCCAGCAGCCCCGGGGGAACGACCTACGAGCAGTACTTC. The whole variable domain, filled in from reference TRBV7-2 and TRBJ2-7, reads GAGVSQSPSNKVTEKGKDVELRCDPISGHTALYWYRQSLGQGLEFLIYFQGNSAPDKSGLPSDRFSAERTGGSVSTLTIQRTQQEDSAVYLCASSPGGTTYEQYFGPGTRLTVT.

The sample holds many counts of this clonotype. The chain has TRBV20-1 and TRBJ2-7; 14 nucleotides match TRBD2. The CDR3 spans 18 residues. V shed 0 bases and J 4 bases; nucleotides not matched to a gene: 11. CDR1 is DFQATT, CDR2 SNEGSKA, per germline (reference sequence). CDR3 coding DNA: TGCAGTGCTAGAGAAGGGACTAGCGGGGGCCCAGACGGGTACGAGCAGTACTTC. Amino acids: CSAREGTSGGPDGYEQYF.

There are many counts of this clonotype. The V gene is TRBV5-1, the J gene TRBJ2-5; tentatively, D is TRBD1 or TRBD2 (6 bases each). Looked up from germline, CDR1 is SGHRS and CDR2 is YFSETQ. CDR3 size: 15 residues. V was cut by 1 base and J by 3 bases, with 13 bases left in between. Here the CDR3 reads CASSLRGDGEETQYF. The CDR3, as DNA: TGCGCCAGCAGCTTGAGGGGGGATGGTGAAGAGACCCAGTACTTC.

The sample holds many counts of this clonotype. The chain uses TRBV2 and TRBJ2-5; D is perhaps TRBD1 or TRBD2 (6 bases each). The germline CDR1 and CDR2 sequences are SNHLY and FYNNEI. The CDR3 loop spans 13 amino acids. V was pared by 7 bases and J by 0 bases, with 9 bases between. The CDR3 loop is CASNRGDQETQYF. Written as DNA, the CDR3 is TGTGCCAGCAATAGGGGGGACCAAGAGACCCAGTACTTC. Full variable domain (outside the CDR3, taken from reference TRBV2 and TRBJ2-5): EPEVTQTPSHQVTQMGQEVILRCVPISNHLYFYWYRQILGQKVEFLVSFYNNEISEKSEIFDDQFSVERPDGSNFTLKIRSTKLEDSAMYFCASNRGDQETQYFGPGTRLLVL.

This clonotype was seen ten or more times. Its ends do not fully match the called genes, so a read error is possible. The chain uses TRBV20-1 and TRBJ2-5; D is ambiguous. CDR1 DFQATT and CDR2 SNEGSKA come from the germline V gene (reference sequence). This CDR3 has 13 amino acids. CDR3: CSARQNYQVTQYF. CDR3 coding DNA: TGCAGTGCTAGGCAGAACTACCAAGTGACCCAGTACTTC.

Ten or more counts support this clonotype. The rearrangement joins TRBV6-5 to TRBJ1-2; TRBD1 matches at 7 bases. The germline gives CDR1 MNHEY, CDR2 SVGAGI. The CDR3 length is 14 residues. The junction had 8 bases not matched to a gene; V was cut back by 6 bases and J by 4 bases. The CDR3 loop reads CASSRQGFGYGYTF. CDR3 coding DNA: TGTGCCAGCAGCCGACAGGGATTTGGCTATGGCTACACCTTC.

In its sample, this clonotype was seen many times. J is TRBJ1-5 and V is TRBV12-3 or TRBV12-4; D may be TRBD1 (6 bases). The CDR3 has 15 residues. V lost 5 bases and J 5 bases, leaving 16 bases between the germline ends. The CDR3 loop reads CASSPADRRDQPQHF. For the CDR3, the DNA is TGTGCCAGCAGTCCGGCCGACAGGAGAGATCAGCCCCAGCATTTT.

This clonotype was seen at least ten times. The rearrangement links TRBV5-1 to TRBJ2-7; either TRBD1 or TRBD2 may supply D (5 bases each). Between the trimmed V and J ends, which lost 4 bases and 6 bases, there was a span of 14 bases. Germline values: CDR1 SGHRS, CDR2 YFSETQ. This CDR3 has 13 amino acids. The CDR3 loop reads CASSGRDRGEQYF. CDR3 coding DNA: TGCGCCAGCAGCGGCAGGGACCGAGGCGAGCAGTACTTC.

This clonotype was observed at least ten times. The V and J genes are TRBV5-1 and TRBJ2-3; TRBD1 matches at 7 bases. This CDR3 is 14 amino acids long. Germline CDR1 SGHRS, CDR2 YFSETQ. With V trimmed by 6 bases and J by 1 base, 5 bases remained unmatched. CDR3 amino acids: CASTRGPGTDTQYF. DNA of the CDR3: TGCGCCAGCACAAGGGGGCCCGGCACAGATACGCAGTATTTT.

This clonotype came up a few times. The chain employs TRBV4-1 and TRBJ2-7; D is undetermined. V lost 4 bases and J 0 bases, leaving 13 bases between the germline ends. CDR1 and CDR2 from the germline V gene are MGHRA and YSYEKL. This CDR3 spans 15 amino acids. Written as DNA, the CDR3 is TGCGCCAGCAGCCCCCGATTTACCGACTCCTACGAGCAGTACTTC. Residues: CASSPRFTDSYEQYF.

This clonotype was detected ten times or more. The chain recombines TRBV12-3 or TRBV12-4 with TRBJ2-1; TRBD2 matches at 8 bases. This CDR3 has 15 residues. Trimming cost V 5 bases and J 7 bases; bases outside gene matches: 10. The CDR3, as DNA: TGTGCCAGCAGTCCCTGGGGAGCGGGGGAGAATGAGCAGTTCTTC. Residues: CASSPWGAGENEQFF.

Ten or more counts support this clonotype. The chain couples TRBV28 to TRBJ2-3; no definite D call. CDR3 length equals 13 residues. CDR1 and CDR2 (germline): MDHEN, SYDVKM. V lost 5 bases and J 1 base, leaving 7 bases between the germline ends. CDR3: CASSTPGTDTQYF. The CDR3 nucleotides are TGTGCCAGCAGTACCCCGGGCACAGATACGCAGTATTTT. Together with reference TRBV28 and TRBJ2-3, the CDR3 gives the full variable domain: DVKVTQSSRYLVKRTGEKVFLECVQDMDHENMFWYRQDPGLGLRLIYFSYDVKMKEKGDIPEGYSVSREKKERFSLILESASTNQTSMYLCASSTPGTDTQYFGPGTRLTVL.